These 29 T cell receptor beta chains share one sample of origin, sequenced in a study of post-analysis software for immune sequencing data. Their antigen targets remain unknown. Unique molecular identifiers had been added to the TCR beta cDNA libraries. TCRdb re-called the PCR reads with MiXCR, one entry per CDR3 protein. Altogether 800,000 to 950,000 distinct CDR3 sequences are present, about 50% being singletons, with the ten largest covering over 4%. Study conclusions and caveats: The study found TRBV5-6, TRBV5-1 and TRBV20-1 among five TRBV segments more frequent in patients than controls.

The sample consisted of blood. The receptor source for this set is a girl under 18 with multiple sclerosis.

This chain uses TRBV6-5 with TRBJ2-3, with D unclear. CDR1 and CDR2 from the germline V gene are MNHEY and SVGAGI. This CDR3 comprises 15 residues. The ends were cut back, 2 bases at V and 2 bases at J, with 11 bases in the middle. This CDR3 is CASSYRTPNTDTQYF. The CDR3 nucleotides read TGTGCCAGCAGTTACCGGACGCCCAACACAGATACGCAGTATTTT.

There are a few counts of this clonotype. This sequence joins TRBV29-1 and TRBJ2-5, with TRBD2 identical over 7 bases. V gave up 2 bases and J gave up 4 bases; unmatched junction bases: 1. This CDR3 has 12 residues. In germline, CDR1 is SQVTM, CDR2 ANQGSEA. CDR3 region: CSVEWGGETQYF. The CDR3 nucleotides are TGCAGCGTTGAATGGGGGGGAGAGACCCAGTACTTC.

V gene TRBV6-5 combines with J gene TRBJ2-7; D is undetermined. The V end was cut by 1 base, the J end by 7 bases, with 17 bases between. In germline, CDR1 is MNHEY, CDR2 SVGAGI. The CDR3 sequence is 15 residues long. CDR3 sequence reads: CASSYYGGMGREQYF. For the CDR3, the DNA is TGTGCCAGCAGTTACTACGGTGGGATGGGCAGGGAGCAGTACTTC.

On this clonotype itself: A read error may account for a junction end that differs from germline. V usage is TRBV12-3 or TRBV12-4 and J usage is TRBJ2-2; D is perhaps TRBD1 or TRBD2 (6 bases each). CDR3 size: 12 residues. CDR3 residues: CASSWGAGGLFF. The CDR3 bases are TGTGCCAGCAGTTGGGGGGCCGGGGGGCTGTTTTTT.

This clonotype was observed a handful of times. The rearrangement uses TRBV7-9 and TRBJ1-2; D is possibly TRBD1 (5 bases). This CDR3 is built from 17 residues. Germline assignment: CDR1 SEHNR and CDR2 FQNEAQ (reference sequence). With 8 bases removed from V and 5 bases from J, the gap between germline ends came to 27 bases. For the CDR3, the DNA is TGTGCCAGCCGATGGGCAGGGCCATTCCCCAACCATTATGGCTACACCTTC. The encoded protein is CASRWAGPFPNHYGYTF.

Written as DNA, the CDR3 is TGCAGTGCTAGAGATAAAGGACAAACGAACACTGAAGCTTTCTTT. Translation: CSARDKGQTNTEAFF. This chain joins TRBV20-1 and TRBJ1-1; D perhaps matches TRBD1 (5 bases). The CDR3 is 15 residues long. Germline V gene sequence: CDR1 DFQATT, CDR2 SNEGSKA (reference sequence). The germline V and J ends were trimmed by 0 bases and 1 base, with 12 bases remaining between them.

This clonotype was picked up one time. This sequence joins TRBV7-9 and TRBJ2-3; D is perhaps TRBD2 (5 bases). This CDR3 is 15 amino acids long. V was trimmed by 5 bases and J by 4 bases, leaving 16 bases between them. Germline V gene data show CDR1 as SEHNR and CDR2 as FQNEAQ (reference sequence). CDR3 nucleotides: TGTGCCAGCAGCACCATTGGACTGCGGGCAGATACGCAGTATTTT. Residues: CASSTIGLRADTQYF.

This clonotype was seen just once. The chain has TRBV5-1 and TRBJ1-5; TRBD1 might be the D (5 bases). Germline assignment: CDR1 SGHRS and CDR2 YFSETQ. The V end was cut by 4 bases, the J end by 6 bases, with 17 bases between. The CDR3 has 15 amino acids. As DNA, the CDR3 is TGCGCCAGCAGCCCTAGTGGGGGAGAGGGTCAGCCCCAGCATTTT. As protein: CASSPSGGEGQPQHF.

CDR3 amino acids: CASSLGAALYNEQFF. In DNA, the CDR3 is TGCGCCAGCAGCTTGGGGGCCGCCCTCTACAATGAGCAGTTCTTC. The chain employs TRBV5-1 and TRBJ2-1; no reliable D call. The ends were cut back, 0 bases at V and 3 bases at J, with 10 bases in the middle. CDR1 and CDR2 (germline): SGHRS, YFSETQ. The CDR3 spans 15 residues.

This clonotype was detected only a few times. V usage is TRBV27 and J usage is TRBJ2-7, with D possibly being TRBD2 (5 bases). V lost 0 bases and J lost 2, with 11 bases in between. In germline, CDR1 is MNHEY, CDR2 SMNVEV (reference sequence). The CDR3 runs 15 residues. The CDR3 coding sequence is TGTGCCAGCAGTTTATCGATTGGGCGGGCCTACGAGCAGTACTTC. Amino acids: CASSLSIGRAYEQYF.

The chain couples TRBV29-1 to TRBJ1-5; D might be TRBD1 (5 bases). This CDR3 has 13 amino acids. V lost 4 bases, J lost 1 base, and 8 bases lay in between. Germline CDR1 reads SQVTM; CDR2 reads ANQGSEA. CDR3 DNA sequence: TGCAGCGTTGCACGGGACAGCAATCAGCCCCAGCATTTT. It codes for CSVARDSNQPQHF.

This chain connects TRBV7-3 to TRBJ2-1, with 11 bases matching TRBD2. The germline CDR1 and CDR2 sequences are SGHTA and FQGTGA. This CDR3 is 17 amino acids long. V was clipped by 2 bases and J by 4 bases; unmatched bases: 7. The CDR3 nucleotides read TGTGCCAGCAGCTTAGGTTCTAGCGGGAGGAGGTACAATGAGCAGTTCTTC. It yields the protein CASSLGSSGRRYNEQFF. The full variable domain, its missing parts supplied by reference TRBV7-3 and TRBJ2-1, is GAGVSQTPSNKVTEKGKYVELRCDPISGHTALYWYRQSLGQGPEFLIYFQGTGAADDSGLPNDRFFAVRPEGSVSTLKIQRTERGDSAVYLCASSLGSSGRRYNEQFFGPGTRLTVL.

The chain uses TRBV6-1 and TRBJ2-5; D not resolved. With the DNA end fitting TRBJ2-7 better, the J assignment may be wrong. The CDR3 runs to 15 residues. Looked up from germline, CDR1 is MNHNS and CDR2 is SASEGT. The CDR3 DNA follows: TGTGCCAGCAGTGAAAGGATTCCTGCCCCCTACGAGCAGTACTTC. As protein: CASSERIPAPYEQYF.

In its sample, this clonotype was seen a few times. The chain links TRBV20-1 to TRBJ2-7; TRBD2 matches 8 bases. The germline CDR1 and CDR2 sequences are DFQATT and SNEGSKA (reference sequence). V dropped 4 bases and J dropped 3; count of bases not matched to a gene: 11. CDR3 length: 15 amino acids. The CDR3, as DNA: TGCAGTGCTACGTTGGCAGCGGGGGTTCTCTACGAGCAGTACTTC. This sequence encodes CSATLAAGVLYEQYF.

The chain carries TRBV20-1 and TRBJ2-7; 9 bases match TRBD1. CDR1 is DFQATT and CDR2 is SNEGSKA in the germline V gene (reference sequence). Trimming cost V 3 bases and J 2 bases; bases outside gene matches: 5. The CDR3 runs 14 residues. The CDR3 DNA reads as TGCAGTGCTAGCGGCGGGACAGGGCCCTACGAGCAGTACTTC. This translates into CSASGGTGPYEQYF.

This clonotype has only one observation. The genes are TRBV5-1 and TRBJ2-3; TRBD1 might be the D (6 bases). The V and J ends lost 2 bases and 1 base respectively, with 11 bases between them. The germline gives CDR1 SGHRS, CDR2 YFSETQ. The CDR3 totals 15 residues. The CDR3 coding sequence is TGCGCCAGCAGCTTAACAGGGATTGGCACAGATACGCAGTATTTT. This codes for CASSLTGIGTDTQYF.

This clonotype was seen more than once but under ten times. This chain connects TRBV4-2 to TRBJ2-1, with TRBD2 matching 10 bases. The CDR3 runs to 16 residues. V lost 0 bases, J lost 8 bases, and 7 bases stayed unmatched. From germline, CDR1 is LGHNA and CDR2 YNFKEQ. The CDR3 here is CASSQDRKREGHEQFF. The CDR3 DNA reads TGTGCCAGCAGCCAAGATCGGAAGCGGGAGGGCCATGAGCAGTTCTTC.

J is TRBJ2-3 and V is TRBV29-1; a possible D gene is TRBD1 (6 bases). The germline CDR1 and CDR2 sequences are SQVTM and ANQGSEA. The germline V and J ends were trimmed by 6 bases and 2 bases, with 12 bases remaining between them. The CDR3 runs 13 residues. This chain's CDR3 is CSVRGQFTDTQYF. CDR3 nucleotides: TGCAGCGTCAGAGGACAGTTCACAGATACGCAGTATTTT.

CDR3: CAISAGTSGTRETQYF. The CDR3 bases are TGTGCCATCAGCGCCGGGACTAGCGGGACTCGAGAGACCCAGTACTTC. V and J are TRBV10-3 and TRBJ2-5, with TRBD2 matching 13 bases. Germline V lookup: CDR1 ENHRY, CDR2 SYGVKD. The CDR3 contains 16 residues. V gave up 6 bases and J gave up 4 bases; unmatched junction bases: 8.

The chain uses TRBV7-2 and TRBJ2-7; D call uncertain. The germline CDR1 and CDR2 sequences are SGHTA and FQGNSA. The CDR3 runs to 14 residues. Trimming shortened V by 1 base and J by 3 bases, and 10 bases separated the two germline ends. The CDR3 here is CASSLESGIYEQYF. The CDR3, as DNA: TGTGCCAGCAGCTTAGAAAGTGGAATCTACGAGCAGTACTTC. Complete variable domain (other parts from reference TRBV7-2 and TRBJ2-7): GAGVSQSPSNKVTEKGKDVELRCDPISGHTALYWYRQSLGQGLEFLIYFQGNSAPDKSGLPSDRFSAERTGGSVSTLTIQRTQQEDSAVYLCASSLESGIYEQYFGPGTRLTVT.

The V gene is TRBV5-1, the J gene TRBJ2-5; unclear D gene. This CDR3 spans 13 amino acids. Trimming left V 1 base short and J 3 bases short, with 7 bases between. Germline V lookup: CDR1 SGHRS, CDR2 YFSETQ. The CDR3 protein is CASSLSPEETQYF. CDR3 nucleotide sequence: TGCGCCAGCAGCTTGTCTCCGGAAGAGACCCAGTACTTC.

V gene TRBV19 combines with J gene TRBJ2-5; D is unresolved. The germline CDR1 and CDR2 sequences are LNHDA and SQIVND (reference sequence). V was shortened by 4 bases and J by 3 bases, with 15 bases between the two germline ends. The CDR3 has 15 amino acids. CDR3 amino acids: CASSNPGLPKETQYF. In nucleotides, the CDR3 is TGTGCCAGTAGTAACCCTGGCCTACCGAAAGAGACCCAGTACTTC.

This clonotype was counted between two and nine times. The V call is TRBV6-5, the J call TRBJ1-2; 8 nucleotides agree with TRBD1. The V and J ends lost 2 bases and 4 bases, in that order; junction bases with no gene match: 9. This CDR3 has 16 residues. Germline V CDR1 and CDR2: MNHEY, SVGAGI. Here the CDR3 DNA reads TGTGCCAGCAGTTACCATTCCCAGGGGGCGAGCTATGGCTACACCTTC. This sequence encodes CASSYHSQGASYGYTF.

The rearrangement links TRBV20-1 to TRBJ2-3, with D possibly being TRBD2 (6 bases). CDR1 is DFQATT, CDR2 SNEGSKA, per germline (reference sequence). The CDR3 runs 14 residues. The CDR3 DNA follows: TGCAGCTCTAGAGGGACTGGCGACTCAGATACGCAGTATTTT. Protein product: CSSRGTGDSDTQYF.

V gene TRBV7-2 combines with J gene TRBJ2-1; perhaps TRBD2 as D (7 bases). The CDR3 length is 15 residues. The germline gives CDR1 SGHTA, CDR2 FQGNSA. V shed 2 bases and J shed 4 bases, with 12 bases lying between them. In DNA form, the CDR3 reads TGTGCCAGCAGCTTAACGGGGGGCGAATACAATGAGCAGTTCTTC. Protein product: CASSLTGGEYNEQFF.

The chain has TRBV7-9 and TRBJ1-2; D gene unclear. This CDR3 is built from 14 residues. Trimming cost V 8 bases and J 4 bases, with 17 bases left between them. Looked up from germline, CDR1 is SEHNR and CDR2 is FQNEAQ (reference sequence). The CDR3 DNA reads TGTGCCAGCGGGTTGGAGACGTATATCTATGGCTACACCTTC. This translates into CASGLETYIYGYTF.

This clonotype was seen a few times. The rearrangement links TRBV12-3 or TRBV12-4 to TRBJ1-1, with D unresolved. This CDR3 contains 14 residues. Trimming pared 0 bases from V and 1 base from J, leaving 6 bases between. The DNA of the CDR3 is TGTGCCAGCAGTTTAGCCATACGGAACACTGAAGCTTTCTTT. The encoded protein is CASSLAIRNTEAFF.

The rearrangement joins TRBV15 to TRBJ2-3; 8 bases line up with TRBD2. The trim removed 5 bases at V and 4 bases at J, leaving 8 bases unmatched. The CDR3 spans 15 residues. Germline CDR1 reads LNHNV; CDR2 reads YYDKDF (reference sequence). The chain's CDR3 is CATSSSRGGSDTQYF. The CDR3 DNA reads TGTGCCACCAGCTCCTCACGCGGGGGGTCAGATACGCAGTATTTT.

The chain is built from TRBV20-1 and TRBJ2-5; 8 bases map to TRBD2. CDR1 and CDR2 (germline): DFQATT, SNEGSKA (reference sequence). The CDR3 is 18 amino acids. With 0 bases clipped from V and 0 bases from J, the junction kept 12 bases outside the gene matches. This CDR3 reads CSARDFWGGGLDQETQYF. DNA for the CDR3: TGCAGTGCTAGAGATTTTTGGGGAGGGGGACTAGACCAAGAGACCCAGTACTTC.